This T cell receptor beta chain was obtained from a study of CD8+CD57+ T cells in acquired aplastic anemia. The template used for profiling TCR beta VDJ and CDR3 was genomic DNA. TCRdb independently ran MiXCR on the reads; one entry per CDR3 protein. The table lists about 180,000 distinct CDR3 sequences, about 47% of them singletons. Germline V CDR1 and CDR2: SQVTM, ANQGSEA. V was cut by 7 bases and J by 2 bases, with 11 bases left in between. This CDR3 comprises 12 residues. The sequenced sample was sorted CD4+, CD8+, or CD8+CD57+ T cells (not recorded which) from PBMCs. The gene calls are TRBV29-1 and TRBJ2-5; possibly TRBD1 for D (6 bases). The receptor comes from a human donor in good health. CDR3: CSAGQLQETQYF. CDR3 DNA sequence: TGCAGCGCTGGACAGCTTCAAGAGACCCAGTACTTC.